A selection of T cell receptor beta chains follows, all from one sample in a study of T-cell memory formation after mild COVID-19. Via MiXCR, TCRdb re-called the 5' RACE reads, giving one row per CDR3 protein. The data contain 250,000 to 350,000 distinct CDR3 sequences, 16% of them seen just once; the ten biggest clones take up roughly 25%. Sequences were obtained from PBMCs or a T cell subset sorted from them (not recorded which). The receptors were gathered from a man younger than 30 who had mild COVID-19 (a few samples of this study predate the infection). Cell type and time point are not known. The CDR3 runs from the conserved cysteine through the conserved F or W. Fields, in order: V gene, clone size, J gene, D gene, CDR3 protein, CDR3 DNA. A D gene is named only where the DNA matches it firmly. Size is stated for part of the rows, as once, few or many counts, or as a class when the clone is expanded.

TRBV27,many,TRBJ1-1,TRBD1,CASSFIVGRGRWEAFF,TGTGCCAGCAGTTTTATTGTCGGCAGGGGGCGTTGGGAAGCTTTCTTT
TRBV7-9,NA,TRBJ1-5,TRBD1,CASSWTGGGSNQPQHF,TGTGCCAGCAGCTGGACAGGGGGGGGAAGCAATCAGCCCCAGCATTTT
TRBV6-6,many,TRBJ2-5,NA,CASRAQQETQYF,TGTGCCAGCAGGGCCCAACAAGAGACCCAGTACTTC
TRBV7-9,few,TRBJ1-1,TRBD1,CASSLGQGLLAAFF,TGTGCCAGCAGCTTGGGACAGGGGCTCTTGGCAGCTTTCTTT
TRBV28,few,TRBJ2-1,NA,CASSPTQGYNEQFF,TGTGCCAGCAGTCCCACGCAGGGCTACAATGAGCAGTTCTTC
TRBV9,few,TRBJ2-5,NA,CASSSWWGGETQYF,TGTGCCAGCAGCTCGTGGTGGGGCGGTGAGACCCAGTACTTC
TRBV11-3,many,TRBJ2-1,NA,CASSVGQSSSYNEQFF,TGTGCCAGCAGCGTTGGACAGTCGAGCTCCTACAATGAGCAGTTCTTC
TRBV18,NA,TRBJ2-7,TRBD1,CASSPPFGRGPDPINYEQYF,TGTGCCAGCTCACCACCGTTTGGCAGGGGGCCCGATCCAATAAATTACGAGCAGTACTTC
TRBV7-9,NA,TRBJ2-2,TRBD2,CASSSPRQRGIGELFF,TGTGCCAGCAGCTCCCCCCGCCAGCGGGGGATCGGGGAGCTGTTTTTT
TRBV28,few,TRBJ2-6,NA,CASSPGPNVLTF,TGTGCCAGCAGCCCTGGGCCCAACGTCCTGACTTTC
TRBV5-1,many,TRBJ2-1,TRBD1,CASSSGTGGWEQFF,TGCGCCAGCAGTTCCGGGACAGGGGGCTGGGAGCAGTTCTTC
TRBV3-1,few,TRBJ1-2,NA,CARGLRQCGYTF,TGTGCCAGGGGTCTTCGACAGTGTGGCTACACCTTC
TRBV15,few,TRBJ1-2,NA,CATSRGAGKGGYTF,TGTGCCACCAGCAGAGGTGCGGGGAAGGGTGGCTACACCTTC
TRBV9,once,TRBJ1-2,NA,CASSVADSRLYGYTF,TGTGCCAGCAGCGTTGCGGACAGTCGCCTATATGGCTACACCTTC
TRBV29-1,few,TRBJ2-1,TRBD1,CSQGQGKSEQFF,TGCAGTCAGGGACAGGGCAAGAGTGAGCAGTTCTTC
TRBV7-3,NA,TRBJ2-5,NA,CASSSSPGGGGETQYF,TGTGCCAGCAGCTCCTCCCCGGGGGGCGGCGGAGAGACCCAGTACTTC
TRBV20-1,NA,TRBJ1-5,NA,CSVVQGDQPQHF,TGCAGTGTCGTACAGGGAGATCAGCCCCAGCATTTT
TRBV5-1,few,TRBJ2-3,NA,CASSSGGGLDTQYF,TGCGCCAGCAGCTCTGGAGGGGGCTTGGATACGCAGTATTTT
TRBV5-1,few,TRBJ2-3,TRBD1,CASSDTGGTDTQYF,TGCGCCAGCAGCGACACAGGGGGCACAGATACGCAGTATTTT
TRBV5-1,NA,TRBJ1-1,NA,CASSLRSGDTEAFF,TGCGCCAGCAGCTTGCGGTCAGGGGACACTGAAGCTTTCTTT
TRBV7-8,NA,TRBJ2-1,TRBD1,CASSKLTGARGNEQFF,TGTGCCAGCAGCAAACTGACAGGGGCCCGTGGGAATGAGCAGTTCTTC
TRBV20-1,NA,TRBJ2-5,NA,CSARSRHETQYF,TGCAGTGCTAGGAGCCGACATGAGACCCAGTACTTC
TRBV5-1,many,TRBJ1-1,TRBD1,CASWEQGLTEAFF,TGCGCCAGCTGGGAACAGGGGCTGACTGAAGCTTTCTTT
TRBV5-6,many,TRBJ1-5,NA,CASSLVDQPQHF,TGTGCCAGCAGCTTGGTGGATCAGCCCCAGCATTTT
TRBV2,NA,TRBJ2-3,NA,CASSRTRGIGTDTQYF,TGTGCCAGCAGCAGGACCAGGGGAATCGGCACAGATACGCAGTATTTT
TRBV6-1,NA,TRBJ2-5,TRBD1,CASSAWGTAEETQYF,TGTGCCAGCAGTGCATGGGGGACAGCGGAGGAGACCCAGTACTTC
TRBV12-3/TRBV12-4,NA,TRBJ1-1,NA,CASSPRLGGTEAFF,TGTGCCAGCAGTCCCCGCCTGGGGGGCACTGAAGCTTTCTTT
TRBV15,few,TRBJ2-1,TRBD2,CATSDWSGGENEQFF,TGTGCCACCAGCGACTGGAGCGGGGGGGAGAATGAGCAGTTCTTC
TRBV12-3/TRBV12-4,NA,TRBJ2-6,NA,CASSRAGLHSGANVLTF,TGTGCCAGCAGTCGGGCCGGCCTCCACTCTGGGGCCAACGTCCTGACTTTC
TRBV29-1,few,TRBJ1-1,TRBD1,CSVERDRLMNTEAFF,TGCAGCGTTGAGAGGGACAGGTTAATGAACACTGAAGCTTTCTTT
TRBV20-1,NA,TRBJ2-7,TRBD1,CSAQRTGRIYEQYF,TGCAGTGCTCAACGGACAGGGAGGATCTACGAGCAGTACTTC